What follows is one T cell receptor beta chain and its context. The antigen remains undetermined. V dropped 1 base and J dropped 1 base, with 8 bases sitting between them. Per the germline V gene, CDR1 is SGHNT and CDR2 is YYREEE (reference sequence). The CDR3 loop spans 14 amino acids. Primers for the PCR totalled 60 Vbeta and 13 Jbeta. This table comes from immunoSEQ multiplex PCR, and its TCRdb copy is limited to in-frame clones, with some not included. This table has 95,000 to 130,000 clones, 50% to 65% appearing once. This specimen belongs to a study of cytomegalovirus exposure and HLA in healthy donors. Findings and limits, study-wide: Several of the most significant clusters appeared, in a later analysis, to be linked to common viral pathogens. Indistinguishable V segments such as TRBV6-2 and TRBV6-3 were excluded. Earlier analysis found most TCR beta V segments productive about 87% or about 30% of the time.

The chain links TRBV5-4 to TRBJ2-5; D remains unclear. The sequence derives from a woman in her forties in good health and CMV-seropositive. The specimen sequenced was PBMCs. The CDR3 is CASSLSLSQETQYF. For the CDR3, the DNA is TGTGCCAGCAGCTTGTCCCTCAGCCAAGAGACCCAGTACTTC.